The 10 T cell receptor beta chains in this list originate from one sample, sequenced in a study of cytomegalovirus exposure and HLA in healthy donors. Researchers ran the PCR with 60 Vbeta and 13 Jbeta primers. Clones were read by immunoSEQ multiplex PCR, and TCRdb kept only the in-frame ones, dropping some. The sample contains around 97,000 clones, about a tenth of which appear only once. Specimen: PBMCs. The receptor source for this set is a man aged 50 to 60 in good health and CMV-seropositive.

V gene TRBV6-6 combines with J gene TRBJ2-4, with TRBD1 matching 7 bases. The CDR3 sequence is 16 residues long. Trimming at V came to 4 bases and at J to 0 bases, leaving 6 bases not matched to a gene. Germline V gives CDR1 MNHNY, CDR2 SVGAGI (reference sequence). The CDR3 here is CASSLQGSGAKNIQYF. DNA for the CDR3: TGTGCCAGCAGTTTACAGGGGTCCGGAGCCAAAAACATTCAGTACTTC.

Only a few counts were recorded for this clone. The chain uses TRBV11-3 and TRBJ2-2; the D gene is possibly TRBD2 (5 bases). Germline lookup yields CDR1 SGHNT and CDR2 YENEEA. The CDR3 runs to 15 residues. V dropped 0 bases and J dropped 4 bases, with 9 bases sitting between them. The CDR3: CASSLDGIGTGELFF. DNA for the CDR3: TGTGCCAGCAGCTTAGACGGGATCGGCACCGGGGAGCTGTTTTTT.

This clone was found a few times. At one of its ends the junction is not consistent with the germline gene, which may arise from a read error. Other nucleotide sequences in the sample specify the same CDR3. The rearrangement uses TRBV6-1 and TRBJ2-7; D gene uncertain. CDR1 is MNHNS and CDR2 is SASEGT in the germline V gene. The CDR3 is 14 residues long. This CDR3 is CASSPWRLEDEQYF. The CDR3 region has the DNA TGCGCCAGCAGCCCTTGGCGGCTTGAGGACGAGCAGTACTTC.

This clone was counted only a few times. The chain uses TRBV10-1 and TRBJ1-1; the D gene is possibly TRBD1 (5 bases). Germline-derived CDR1 and CDR2 are WNHNN and SYGVQD (reference sequence). This CDR3 has 14 amino acids. Trimming pared 6 bases from V and 1 base from J, leaving 12 bases between. The CDR3 bases are TGCGCCAGCAGAGGACAACCTTGGAACACTGAAGCTTTCTTT. Protein sequence: CASRGQPWNTEAFF.

The sample holds a few counts of this clone. This chain uses TRBV4-3 with TRBJ1-1; D gene uncertain. V was shortened by 4 bases and J by 1 base, with 10 bases between the two germline ends. The CDR3 totals 14 residues. Germline CDR1 and CDR2: LGHNA and YSLEER. CDR3: CASSREDRNTEAFF. The CDR3 region has the DNA TGCGCCAGCAGCCGGGAGGACCGGAACACTGAAGCTTTCTTT.

This chain connects TRBV5-6 to TRBJ2-7; D might be TRBD2 (5 bases). Germline CDR1 SGHDT, CDR2 YYEEEE. V gave up 4 bases and J gave up 1 base, with 9 bases separating them. The CDR3 length is 13 residues. In DNA form, the CDR3 reads TGTGCCAGCAGCCCCTGGGAGTCCTACGAGCAGTACTTC. Amino acid sequence: CASSPWESYEQYF.

The chain recombines TRBV30 with TRBJ1-1; unclear D gene. Germline-derived CDR1 and CDR2 are GTSNPN and SVGIG (reference sequence). The CDR3 covers 13 residues. Trimming cost V 2 bases and J 1 base, with 8 bases left between them. In DNA, the CDR3 is TGTGCCTGGAGTCCACAGACGAACACTGAAGCTTTCTTT. This translates into CAWSPQTNTEAFF.

This clone was seen repeatedly, ten times or more. The gene calls are TRBV5-1 and TRBJ1-5; D might be TRBD1 (5 bases). Germline V gene lookup returns CDR1 SGHRS and CDR2 YFSETQ. This CDR3 has 15 amino acids. Trimming cost V 4 bases and J 8 bases, with 19 bases left between them. For the CDR3, the DNA is TGCGCCAGCAGCCCCCCAGGGTCGGCAATCAAGCCCCAGCATTTT. Protein product: CASSPPGSAIKPQHF.

A few counts support this clone. The chain has TRBV19 and TRBJ1-1, with a possible D match to TRBD1 (6 bases). CDR3 size: 14 residues. In germline, CDR1 is LNHDA, CDR2 SQIVND (reference sequence). V lost 5 bases, J lost 1 base, and 11 bases lay in between. This CDR3 reads CASSFPGQNTEAFF. CDR3 bases: TGTGCCAGTAGTTTCCCGGGACAGAACACTGAAGCTTTCTTT.

This clone was counted only a few times. The V and J genes are TRBV6-1 and TRBJ1-1; weak D call: TRBD1 (6 bases). V lost 4 bases to trimming and J lost 8 bases, with 20 bases between them. Germline V gene data show CDR1 as MNHNS and CDR2 as SASEGT. There are 15 residues in the CDR3. The CDR3 loop reads CASSVRDTLPSEAFF. CDR3 DNA: TGTGCCAGCAGTGTTCGGGACACCCTACCGTCAGAAGCTTTCTTT.